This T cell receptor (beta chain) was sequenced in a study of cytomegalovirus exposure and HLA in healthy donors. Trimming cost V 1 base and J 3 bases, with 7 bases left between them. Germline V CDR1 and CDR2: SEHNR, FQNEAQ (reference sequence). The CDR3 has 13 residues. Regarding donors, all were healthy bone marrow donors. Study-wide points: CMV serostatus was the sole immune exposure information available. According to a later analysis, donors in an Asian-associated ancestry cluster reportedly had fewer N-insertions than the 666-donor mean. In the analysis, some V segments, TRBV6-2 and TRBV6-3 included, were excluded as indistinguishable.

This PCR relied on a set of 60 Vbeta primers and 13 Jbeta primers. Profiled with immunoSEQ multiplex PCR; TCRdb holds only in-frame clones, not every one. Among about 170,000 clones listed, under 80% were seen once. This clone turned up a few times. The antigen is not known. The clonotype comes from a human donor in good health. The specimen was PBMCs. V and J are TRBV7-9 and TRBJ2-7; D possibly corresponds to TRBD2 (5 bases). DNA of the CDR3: TGTGCCAGCAGCTTAGTTGACTACTACGAGCAGTACTTC. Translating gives CASSLVDYYEQYF.